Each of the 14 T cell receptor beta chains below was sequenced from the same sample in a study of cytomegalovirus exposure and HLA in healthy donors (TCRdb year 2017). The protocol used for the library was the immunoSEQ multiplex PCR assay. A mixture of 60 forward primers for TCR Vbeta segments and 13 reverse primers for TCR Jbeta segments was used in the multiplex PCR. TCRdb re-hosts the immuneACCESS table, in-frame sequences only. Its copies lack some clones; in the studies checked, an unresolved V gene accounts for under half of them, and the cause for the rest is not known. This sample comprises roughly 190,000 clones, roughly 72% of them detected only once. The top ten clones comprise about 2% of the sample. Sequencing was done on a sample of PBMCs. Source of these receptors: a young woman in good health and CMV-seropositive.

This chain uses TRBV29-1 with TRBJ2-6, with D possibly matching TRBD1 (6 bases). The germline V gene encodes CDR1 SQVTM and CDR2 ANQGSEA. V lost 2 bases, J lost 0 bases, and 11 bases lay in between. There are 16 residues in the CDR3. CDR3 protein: CSVESQGISGANVLTF. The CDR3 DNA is TGCAGCGTTGAAAGCCAGGGGATCTCTGGGGCCAACGTCCTGACTTTC.

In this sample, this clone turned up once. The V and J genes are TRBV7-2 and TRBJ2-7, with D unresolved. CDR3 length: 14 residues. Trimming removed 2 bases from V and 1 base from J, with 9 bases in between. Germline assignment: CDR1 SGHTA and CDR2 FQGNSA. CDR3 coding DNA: TGTGCCAGCAGCTTACACCAGGCGTCCTACGAGCAGTACTTC. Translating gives CASSLHQASYEQYF.

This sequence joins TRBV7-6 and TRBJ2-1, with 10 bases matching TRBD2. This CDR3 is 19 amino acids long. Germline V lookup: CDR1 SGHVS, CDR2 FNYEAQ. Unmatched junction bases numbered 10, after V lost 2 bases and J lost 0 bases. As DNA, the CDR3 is TGTGCCAGCAGCTTACAGGGGCTAGCGGGGGACCCCTCCTACAATGAGCAGTTCTTC. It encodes CASSLQGLAGDPSYNEQFF. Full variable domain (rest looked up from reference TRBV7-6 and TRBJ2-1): GAGVSQSPRYKVTKRGQDVALRCDPISGHVSLYWYRQALGQGPEFLTYFNYEAQQDKSGLPNDRFSAERPEGSISTLTIQRTEQRDSAMYRCASSLQGLAGDPSYNEQFFGPGTRLTVL.

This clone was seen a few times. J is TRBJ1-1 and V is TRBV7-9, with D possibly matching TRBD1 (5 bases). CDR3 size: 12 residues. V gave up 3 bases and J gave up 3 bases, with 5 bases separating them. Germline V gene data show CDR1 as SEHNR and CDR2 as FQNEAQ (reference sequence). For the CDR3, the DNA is TGTGCCAGCAGCTTCAGGGACACTGAAGCTTTCTTT. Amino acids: CASSFRDTEAFF.

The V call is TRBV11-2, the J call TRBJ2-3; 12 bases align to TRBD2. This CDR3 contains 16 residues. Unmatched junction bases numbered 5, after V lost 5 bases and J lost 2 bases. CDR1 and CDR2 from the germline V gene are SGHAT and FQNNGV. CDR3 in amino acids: CASSPGLAGLTDTQYF. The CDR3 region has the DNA TGTGCCAGCAGCCCAGGACTAGCGGGACTCACAGATACGCAGTATTTT.

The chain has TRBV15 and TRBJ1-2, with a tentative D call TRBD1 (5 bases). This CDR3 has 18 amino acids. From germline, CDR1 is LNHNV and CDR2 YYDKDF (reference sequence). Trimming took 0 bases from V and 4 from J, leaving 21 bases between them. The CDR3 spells CATSRDRGGIARSYGYTF. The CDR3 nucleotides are TGTGCCACCAGCAGAGATCGCGGGGGGATAGCTCGGAGCTATGGCTACACCTTC.

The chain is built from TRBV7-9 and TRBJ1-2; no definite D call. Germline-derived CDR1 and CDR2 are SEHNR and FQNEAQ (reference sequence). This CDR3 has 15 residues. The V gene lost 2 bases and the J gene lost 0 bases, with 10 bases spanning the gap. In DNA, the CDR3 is TGTGCCAGCAGCTTAAAGGACTATCCTAACTATGGCTACACCTTC. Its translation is CASSLKDYPNYGYTF.

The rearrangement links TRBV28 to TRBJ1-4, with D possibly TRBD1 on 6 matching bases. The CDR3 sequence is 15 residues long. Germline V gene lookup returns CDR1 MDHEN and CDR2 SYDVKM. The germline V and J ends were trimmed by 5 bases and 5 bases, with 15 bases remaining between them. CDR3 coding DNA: TGTGCCAGCAGTCCAGGACAGCTCTTAAATGAAAAACTGTTTTTT. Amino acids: CASSPGQLLNEKLFF.

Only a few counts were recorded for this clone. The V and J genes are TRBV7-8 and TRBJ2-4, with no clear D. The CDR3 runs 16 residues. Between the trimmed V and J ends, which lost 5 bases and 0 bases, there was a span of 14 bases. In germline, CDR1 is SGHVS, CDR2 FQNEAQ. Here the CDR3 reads CASSPPLRLAKNIQYF. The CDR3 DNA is TGTGCCAGCAGCCCTCCGCTGAGACTAGCCAAAAACATTCAGTACTTC.

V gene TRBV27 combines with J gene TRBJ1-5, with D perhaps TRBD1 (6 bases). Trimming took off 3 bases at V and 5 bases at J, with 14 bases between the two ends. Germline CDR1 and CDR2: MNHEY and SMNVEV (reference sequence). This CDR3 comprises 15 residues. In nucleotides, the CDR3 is TGTGCCAGCAGTTTGGGCGTGTCAGGGGATCAGCCCCAGCATTTT. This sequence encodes CASSLGVSGDQPQHF.

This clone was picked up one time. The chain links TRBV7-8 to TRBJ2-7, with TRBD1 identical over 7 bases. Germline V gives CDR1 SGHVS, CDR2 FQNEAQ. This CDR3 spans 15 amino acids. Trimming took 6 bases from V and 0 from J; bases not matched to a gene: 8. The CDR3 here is CASRLTWDSSYEQYF. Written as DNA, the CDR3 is TGTGCCAGCAGACTAACTTGGGACAGCTCCTACGAGCAGTACTTC.

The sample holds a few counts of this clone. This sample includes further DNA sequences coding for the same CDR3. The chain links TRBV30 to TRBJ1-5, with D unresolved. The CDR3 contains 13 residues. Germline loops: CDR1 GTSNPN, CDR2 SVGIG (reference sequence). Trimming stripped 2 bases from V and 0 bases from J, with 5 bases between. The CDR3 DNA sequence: TGTGCCTGGAGTTCCGGTAGCAATCAGCCCCAGCATTTT. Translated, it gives CAWSSGSNQPQHF.

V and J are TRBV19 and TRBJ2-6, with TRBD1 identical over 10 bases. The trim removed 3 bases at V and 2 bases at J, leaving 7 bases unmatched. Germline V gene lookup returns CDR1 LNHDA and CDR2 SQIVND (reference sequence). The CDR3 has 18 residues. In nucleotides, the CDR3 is TGTGCCAGTAGTATCTTCGGGACAGGGGTGACTGGGGCCAACGTCCTGACTTTC. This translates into CASSIFGTGVTGANVLTF.

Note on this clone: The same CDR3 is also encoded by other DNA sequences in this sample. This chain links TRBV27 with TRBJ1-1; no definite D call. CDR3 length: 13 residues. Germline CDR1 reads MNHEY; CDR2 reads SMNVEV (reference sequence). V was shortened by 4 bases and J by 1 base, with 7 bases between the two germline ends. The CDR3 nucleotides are TGTGCCAGCAGTTCACAGAGGAACACTGAAGCTTTCTTT. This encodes CASSSQRNTEAFF.